A selection of T cell receptor beta chains follows, all from one sample in a study of blood T cell repertoires in COVID-19. Assay: immunoSEQ multiplex PCR; the TCRdb copy retains only in-frame clones and omits some. Among some 200,000 clones listed, approximately 80% were seen once. The sequenced sample consisted of peripheral blood. The receptors originated from a human donor with acute or convalescent COVID-19. The donor label of this sample is uncertain. Both conserved end residues are part of each CDR3. The order of the fields is J gene, clone size, V gene, D gene, CDR3 DNA, CDR3 protein. A D gene is named only where the DNA matches it firmly. The listing skips clone size in some rows; elsewhere it reads once, few, many or a size class.

J: TRBJ1-5
size: NA
V: TRBV2
D: TRBD1
DNA: TGTGCCAGCAGCGACAGGGGCCAGCCCCAGCATTTT
CDR3: CASSDRGQPQHF

J: TRBJ1-6
size: NA
V: TRBV3-1/TRBV3-2
D: NA
DNA: TGTGCCAGCAGCCAAGATGCGTGGGCCTCCTATAATTCACCCCTCCACTTT
CDR3: CASSQDAWASYNSPLHF

J: TRBJ1-5
size: NA
V: TRBV6-5
D: NA
DNA: TGTGCCAGCAGTTTTTCGAGGGGCAATCAGCCCCAGCATTTT
CDR3: CASSFSRGNQPQHF

J: TRBJ2-1
size: NA
V: TRBV5-4
D: TRBD2
DNA: TGTGCCAGCAGCTACGGGGGACTAGCGGGCAATGAGCAGTTCTTC
CDR3: CASSYGGLAGNEQFF

J: TRBJ2-2
size: NA
V: TRBV18
D: TRBD2
DNA: TGTGCCAGCTCACCACCAGCGGGAGGGCTTGGCACCGGGGAGCTGTTTTTT
CDR3: CASSPPAGGLGTGELFF

J: TRBJ2-3
size: NA
V: TRBV30
D: NA
DNA: TGTGCCTGGAGTGTGGGCGGGAGCACAGATACGCAGTATTTT
CDR3: CAWSVGGSTDTQYF

J: TRBJ1-4
size: NA
V: TRBV2
D: TRBD1
DNA: TGTGCCAGCGCAGACAGGGTGGAAAAACTGTTTTTT
CDR3: CASADRVEKLFF

J: TRBJ2-7
size: NA
V: TRBV4-1
D: NA
DNA: TGCGCCAGCAGCCAAGTTCCTCCCCCTAGCGTCTTGGGCGAGCAGTACTTC
CDR3: CASSQVPPPSVLGEQYF

J: TRBJ2-2
size: once
V: TRBV11-2
D: TRBD2
DNA: TGTGCCAGCAGCCGGACTAGCGGACGGGCCGGGGAGCTGTTTTTT
CDR3: CASSRTSGRAGELFF

J: TRBJ2-7
size: NA
V: TRBV19
D: TRBD2
DNA: TGTGCCAGTAGCAAAGCCGTAGGCCTAGCGGGTTTGGGGGAGCAGTACTTC
CDR3: CASSKAVGLAGLGEQYF

J: TRBJ1-2
size: NA
V: TRBV6-6
D: NA
DNA: TGTGCCAGCAGCACAGGGAATGGTGGCTACACCTTC
CDR3: CASSTGNGGYTF

J: TRBJ1-1
size: NA
V: TRBV24-1
D: NA
DNA: TGTGCCACCAGTGGGGGGGATTTGGGGAAGAACACTGAAGCTTTCTTT
CDR3: CATSGGDLGKNTEAFF

J: TRBJ2-7
size: NA
V: TRBV5-1
D: NA
DNA: TGCGCCAGCAGCTTGCCGGGCTACGAGCAGTACTTC
CDR3: CASSLPGYEQYF

J: TRBJ2-3
size: NA
V: TRBV6-4
D: TRBD2
DNA: TGTGCCAGCAGTCCCGAGGAGGGAGGGGGCACAGATACGCAGTATTTT
CDR3: CASSPEEGGGTDTQYF

J: TRBJ1-2
size: NA
V: TRBV7-9
D: TRBD1
DNA: TGTGCCAGCAGCTTAGTTATACAGGGGTATGGCTACACCTTC
CDR3: CASSLVIQGYGYTF

J: TRBJ2-1
size: once
V: TRBV5-1
D: TRBD1
DNA: TGCGCCAGCAGCTTGGAACAGGGGGGTCGGAATGAGCAGTTCTTC
CDR3: CASSLEQGGRNEQFF

J: TRBJ1-1
size: NA
V: TRBV27
D: NA
DNA: TGTGCCAGCCATTTGGGCGACAGGCTGAACACTGAAGCTTTCTTT
CDR3: CASHLGDRLNTEAFF

J: TRBJ1-1
size: NA
V: TRBV4-1
D: NA
DNA: TGCGCCAGCAGCCGATCGGGGACAACCTACATGAACACTGAAGCTTTCTTT
CDR3: CASSRSGTTYMNTEAFF

J: TRBJ1-1
size: NA
V: TRBV7-2
D: NA
DNA: TGTGCCAGCACCAGGGTAGGGTCGAACACTGAAGCTTTCTTT
CDR3: CASTRVGSNTEAFF